The 24 T cell receptor beta chains reported below all come from one sample, sequenced in a study of long-term antiretroviral therapy in people with HIV. Survey-level immunoSEQ v3.0 assays were run. TCRdb's table, derived via immunoSEQ multiplex PCR, lists solely in-frame clones and lacks some. The data contain tens of thousands of clones, approximately 97% of them singletons. This specimen consisted of unsorted PBMCs, obtained 6.9 years after starting antiretroviral therapy. These receptors came from a man aged 25-45 years with HIV.

This sequence joins TRBV4-3 and TRBJ1-2; D perhaps matches TRBD1 (5 bases). Germline CDR1 is LGHNA and CDR2 is YSLEER. V was pared by 0 bases and J by 2 bases, with 10 bases between. This CDR3 is built from 15 residues. The chain's CDR3 is CASSQDWAGNYGYTF. The CDR3 DNA follows: TGCGCCAGCAGCCAAGATTGGGCAGGGAACTATGGCTACACCTTC.

V is TRBV9 and J is TRBJ2-7; 7 positions match TRBD2. The CDR3 contains 13 residues. V lost 0 bases and J lost 7; bases outside the gene matches: 4. Germline loops: CDR1 SGDLS, CDR2 YYNGEE. CDR3 in amino acids: CASSVAAGEEQYF. The DNA of the CDR3 is TGTGCCAGCAGCGTAGCGGCGGGAGAGGAGCAGTACTTC. Based on the CDR3 plus reference TRBV9 and TRBJ2-7, the full variable domain is DSGVTQTPKHLITATGQRVTLRCSPRSGDLSVYWYQQSLDQGLQFLIQYYNGEERAKGNILERFSAQQFPDLHSELNLSSLELGDSALYFCASSVAAGEEQYFGPGTRLTVT.

The chain employs TRBV6-4 and TRBJ1-5; unclear D gene. The germline gives CDR1 MRHNA, CDR2 SNTAGT. The V and J ends lost 6 bases and 1 base respectively, with 7 bases between them. The CDR3 contains 13 residues. The CDR3 reads CASSYDSNQPQHF. The CDR3 DNA follows: TGTGCCAGCAGCTATGACAGCAATCAGCCCCAGCATTTT.

This chain connects TRBV19 to TRBJ1-1; no clear D gene. V was pared by 10 bases and J by 0 bases, with 18 bases between. CDR3 size: 15 residues. CDR1 LNHDA and CDR2 SQIVND come from the germline V gene (reference sequence). The chain's CDR3 is CATSPHRNLNTEAFF. Here the CDR3 DNA reads TGTGCCACATCCCCGCACAGAAATCTGAACACTGAAGCTTTCTTT.

This chain uses TRBV18 with TRBJ1-5, with D possibly TRBD1 on 5 matching bases. The length of the CDR3 is 16 residues. Germline V CDR1 and CDR2: KGHSH, LQKENI. The V end was cut by 2 bases, the J end by 5 bases, with 16 bases between. CDR3 coding DNA: TGTGCCAGCTCACCAAACGCAGCAGGGACGGATCAGCCCCAGCATTTT. Translating gives CASSPNAAGTDQPQHF.

This rearrangement joins TRBV5-4 to TRBJ1-5; no definite D call. This CDR3 comprises 15 residues. Germline CDR1 reads SGHNT; CDR2 reads YYREEE (reference sequence). Trimming left V 4 bases short and J 7 bases short, with 18 bases between. The CDR3: CASSQGPGVGQPQHF. The CDR3 region has the DNA TGTGCCAGCAGCCAAGGGCCCGGGGTCGGGCAGCCCCAGCATTTT.

The gene calls are TRBV19 and TRBJ2-3, with a tentative D call TRBD1 (5 bases). Germline loops: CDR1 LNHDA, CDR2 SQIVND (reference sequence). The CDR3 is 15 residues long. V lost 3 bases to trimming and J lost 3 bases, with 13 bases between them. The DNA for the CDR3 is TGTGCCAGTAGTATGGTAAGGGGTTTAACAGATACGCAGTATTTT. It specifies CASSMVRGLTDTQYF.

This chain links TRBV19 with TRBJ1-1; tentatively, D is TRBD1 (5 bases). Germline lookup yields CDR1 LNHDA and CDR2 SQIVND (reference sequence). V was clipped by 5 bases and J by 5 bases, with 9 bases between them. This CDR3 has 12 amino acids. The CDR3 sequence is CASSFGGTEAFF. The CDR3 DNA sequence: TGTGCCAGTAGTTTCGGGGGAACTGAAGCTTTCTTT.

This rearrangement joins TRBV11-2 to TRBJ2-5; 8 bases map to TRBD2. V lost 2 bases to trimming and J lost 4 bases; unmatched junction nucleotides: 6. The length of the CDR3 is 15 residues. Germline V lookup: CDR1 SGHAT, CDR2 FQNNGV. The CDR3 region is CASSLRATSGETQYF. The DNA for the CDR3 is TGTGCCAGCAGCTTAAGGGCAACTAGCGGAGAGACCCAGTACTTC.

The CDR3 DNA sequence: TGTGCCAGCAGTTTGGGGGTTCCCTATGGCTACACCTTC. It specifies CASSLGVPYGYTF. This sequence joins TRBV28 and TRBJ1-2; perhaps TRBD1 as D (5 bases). The ends were cut back, 3 bases at V and 4 bases at J, with 9 bases in the middle. CDR1 MDHEN and CDR2 SYDVKM come from the germline V gene. The CDR3 runs 13 residues.

This clone is a singleton in its sample. The gene calls are TRBV7-2 and TRBJ2-7; 15 bases are shared with TRBD2. CDR1 is SGHTA, CDR2 FQGNSA, per germline. Trimming cost V 4 bases and J 0 bases; bases outside gene matches: 7. The CDR3 contains 18 residues. DNA for the CDR3: TGTGCCAGCAGCTCCGGGACTAGCGGGAGGTTGAGCTCCTACGAGCAGTACTTC. Translating gives CASSSGTSGRLSSYEQYF. Variable domain in full (rest from reference TRBV7-2 and TRBJ2-7): GAGVSQSPSNKVTEKGKDVELRCDPISGHTALYWYRQSLGQGLEFLIYFQGNSAPDKSGLPSDRFSAERTGGSVSTLTIQRTQQEDSAVYLCASSSGTSGRLSSYEQYFGPGTRLTVT.

The chain couples TRBV19 to TRBJ2-5; 12 positions agree with TRBD1. Germline V CDR1 and CDR2: LNHDA, SQIVND (reference sequence). The CDR3 extends over 14 amino acids. With 7 bases clipped from V and 8 bases from J, the junction kept 8 bases outside the gene matches. The CDR3 here is CASKDTGTGGTQYF. As DNA, the CDR3 is TGTGCCAGTAAGGATACCGGGACAGGGGGCACCCAGTACTTC.

The chain employs TRBV6-6 and TRBJ2-2; D unresolved. CDR1 MNHNY and CDR2 SVGAGI come from the germline V gene (reference sequence). This CDR3 has 11 amino acids. V was trimmed by 3 bases and J by 7 bases, leaving 3 bases between them. DNA for the CDR3: TGTGCCAGCAGTTATCACGGGGAGCTGTTTTTT. This sequence encodes CASSYHGELFF.

This clone has only one observation. The CDR3 protein is CASRSNEKLFF. The CDR3 nucleotides read TGTGCCAGCAGGAGCAATGAAAAACTGTTTTTT. The chain is built from TRBV27 and TRBJ1-4, with D uncertain. Trimming cost V 6 bases and J 5 bases, with 4 bases left between them. Germline lookup yields CDR1 MNHEY and CDR2 SMNVEV (reference sequence). The CDR3 is 11 amino acids.

This chain uses TRBV7-2 with TRBJ2-3; TRBD1 or TRBD2 may be the D gene (5 bases each). CDR1 and CDR2 from the germline V gene are SGHTA and FQGNSA. The ends were cut back, 5 bases at V and 3 bases at J, with 18 bases in the middle. The CDR3 runs 16 residues. The CDR3 DNA reads as TGTGCCAGCAGCCTGAGAGGGACCGCGGGTACAGATACGCAGTATTTT. Its protein product is CASSLRGTAGTDTQYF.

V gene TRBV30 combines with J gene TRBJ2-5; TRBD1 agrees at 9 bases. The ends lost 5 bases at V and 5 bases at J; junction bases unmatched: 9. The CDR3 is made up of 14 amino acids. CDR1 and CDR2 (germline): GTSNPN, SVGIG (reference sequence). The CDR3 coding sequence is TGTGCCTGGGACGGACAGGGGAAGATTGAGACCCAGTACTTC. This gives the protein CAWDGQGKIETQYF.

In nucleotides, the CDR3 is TGTGCTAGTGGCCGGGAGCTTTCCGAGCAGTACTTC. It translates to CASGRELSEQYF. The chain combines TRBV12-5 with TRBJ2-7; possible D gene TRBD2, 6 bases. Deletions cut 6 bases from V and 6 bases from J, with 12 bases between. The CDR3 is 12 amino acids. The germline V gene has CDR1 LGHNT and CDR2 FRNRAP. Together with reference TRBV12-5 and TRBJ2-7, the CDR3 gives the full variable domain: DARVTQTPRHKVTEMGQEVTMRCQPILGHNTVFWYRQTMMQGLELLAYFRNRAPLDDSGMPKDRFSAEMPDATLATLKIQPSEPRDSAVYFCASGRELSEQYFGPGTRLTVT.

This clone was seen a single time. The rearrangement links TRBV19 to TRBJ1-2; 11 bases align to TRBD1. Germline-derived CDR1 and CDR2 are LNHDA and SQIVND (reference sequence). V was clipped by 8 bases and J by 4 bases; unmatched bases: 6. The CDR3 extends over 14 amino acids. In DNA form, the CDR3 reads TGTGCCAGTCGCATGGACAGGGGGCCCTATGGCTACACCTTC. This sequence encodes CASRMDRGPYGYTF.

The V call is TRBV30, the J call TRBJ1-6; weak D call: TRBD1 (6 bases). Germline V CDR1 and CDR2: GTSNPN, SVGIG (reference sequence). V dropped 3 bases and J dropped 10 bases, with 13 bases sitting between them. There are 13 residues in the CDR3. The CDR3 coding sequence is TGTGCCTGGAGCGGGACATTTCGGTCACCCCTCCACTTT. This gives the protein CAWSGTFRSPLHF. Using reference TRBV30 and TRBJ1-6 for the parts outside the CDR3, the full variable domain is SQTIHQWPATLVQPVGSPLSLECTVEGTSNPNLYWYRQAAGRGLQLLFYSVGIGQISSEVPQNLSASRPQDRQFILSSKKLLLSDSGFYLCAWSGTFRSPLHFGNGTRLTVT.

This chain connects TRBV7-2 to TRBJ1-5; the match to TRBD1 covers 8 bases. There are 14 residues in the CDR3. Germline V lookup: CDR1 SGHTA, CDR2 FQGNSA. V shed 8 bases, J shed 4 bases, and the junction held 7 bases outside the gene matches. The CDR3 spells CASPRDRRNQPQHF. In nucleotides, the CDR3 is TGTGCCAGCCCAAGGGACAGGAGGAATCAGCCCCAGCATTTT.

The chain links TRBV10-3 to TRBJ1-2, with D perhaps matching TRBD1 (5 bases). Trimming removed 3 bases at V and 6 bases at J, with 8 bases between. CDR1 and CDR2 from the germline V gene are ENHRY and SYGVKD. The CDR3 runs 12 residues. In DNA, the CDR3 is TGTGCCATCAGTGATCAGGGAGATGGCTACACCTTC. This encodes CAISDQGDGYTF.

The rearrangement joins TRBV15 to TRBJ2-7; D unresolved. The CDR3 is 12 residues long. V was pared by 0 bases and J by 5 bases, with 5 bases between. The germline gives CDR1 LNHNV, CDR2 YYDKDF (reference sequence). The CDR3 region is CATSRDGHEQYF. The CDR3 bases are TGTGCCACCAGCAGAGATGGACACGAGCAGTACTTC.

The CDR3 DNA sequence: TGTGCCAGCAGTTCACAACCGCGAACCACAGATACGCAGTATTTT. This translates into CASSSQPRTTDTQYF. The chain recombines TRBV2 with TRBJ2-3, with D unclear. V was cut by 5 bases and J by 2 bases, with 14 bases left in between. Germline loops: CDR1 SNHLY, CDR2 FYNNEI. The CDR3 contains 15 residues.

The gene calls are TRBV28 and TRBJ1-1; D not certain. Trimming left V 7 bases short and J 1 base short, with 4 bases between. The germline CDR1 and CDR2 sequences are MDHEN and SYDVKM. The CDR3 is 11 amino acids. The CDR3 DNA is TGTGCCAGCAAGGGGAACACTGAAGCTTTCTTT. This codes for CASKGNTEAFF.